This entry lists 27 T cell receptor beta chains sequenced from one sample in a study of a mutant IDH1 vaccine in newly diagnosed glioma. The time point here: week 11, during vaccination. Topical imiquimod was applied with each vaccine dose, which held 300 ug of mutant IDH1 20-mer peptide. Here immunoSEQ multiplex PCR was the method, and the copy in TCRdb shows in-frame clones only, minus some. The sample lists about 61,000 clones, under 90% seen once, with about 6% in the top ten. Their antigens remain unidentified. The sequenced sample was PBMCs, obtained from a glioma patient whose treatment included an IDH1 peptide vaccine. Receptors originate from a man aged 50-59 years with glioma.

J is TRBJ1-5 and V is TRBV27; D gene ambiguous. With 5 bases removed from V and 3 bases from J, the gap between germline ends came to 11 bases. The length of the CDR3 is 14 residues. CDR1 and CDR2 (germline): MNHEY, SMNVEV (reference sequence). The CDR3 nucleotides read TGTGCCAGCAGTCCCACTGACACCAATCAGCCCCAGCATTTT. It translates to CASSPTDTNQPQHF.

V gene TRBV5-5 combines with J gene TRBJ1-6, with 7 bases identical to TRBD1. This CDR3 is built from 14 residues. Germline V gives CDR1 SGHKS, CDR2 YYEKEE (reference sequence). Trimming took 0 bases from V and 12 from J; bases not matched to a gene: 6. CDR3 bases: TGTGCCAGCAGCTTGGGTCAGGGGGACGTACCCCTCCACTTT. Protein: CASSLGQGDVPLHF.

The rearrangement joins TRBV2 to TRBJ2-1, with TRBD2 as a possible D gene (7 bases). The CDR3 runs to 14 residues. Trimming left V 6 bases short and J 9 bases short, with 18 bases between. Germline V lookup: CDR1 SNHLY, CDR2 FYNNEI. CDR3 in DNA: TGTGCCAGCAGGAGGGGGGAGGGAGGAGGTGAGCAGTTCTTC. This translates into CASRRGEGGGEQFF.

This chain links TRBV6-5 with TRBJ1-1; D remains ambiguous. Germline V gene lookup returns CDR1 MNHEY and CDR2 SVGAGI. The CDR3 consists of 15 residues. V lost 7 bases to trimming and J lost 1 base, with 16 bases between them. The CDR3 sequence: CASIQSTARNTEAFF. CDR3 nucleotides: TGTGCCAGCATCCAAAGCACGGCGCGGAACACTGAAGCTTTCTTT.

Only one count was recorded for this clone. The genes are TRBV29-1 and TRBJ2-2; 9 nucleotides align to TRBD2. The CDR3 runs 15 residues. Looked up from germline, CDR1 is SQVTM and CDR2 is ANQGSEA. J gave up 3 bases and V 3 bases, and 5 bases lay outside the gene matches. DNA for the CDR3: TGCAGCGTTGATCGGCGGGAGGGCGACACCGGGGAGCTGTTTTTT. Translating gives CSVDRREGDTGELFF.

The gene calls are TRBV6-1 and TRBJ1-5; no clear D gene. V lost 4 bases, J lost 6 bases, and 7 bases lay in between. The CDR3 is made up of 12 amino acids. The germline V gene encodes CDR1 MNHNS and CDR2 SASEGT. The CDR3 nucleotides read TGTGCCAGCAGTGCCTCGGGTCAGCCCCAGCATTTT. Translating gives CASSASGQPQHF.

The CDR3 here is CASSFNSNQPQHF. The CDR3 DNA follows: TGTGCCAGCAGTTTTAATAGCAATCAGCCCCAGCATTTT. The J gene is TRBJ1-5, the V gene TRBV6-5; D ambiguous. This CDR3 comprises 13 residues. Trimming removed 4 bases from V and 0 bases from J, with 4 bases in between. Germline V lookup: CDR1 MNHEY, CDR2 SVGAGI.

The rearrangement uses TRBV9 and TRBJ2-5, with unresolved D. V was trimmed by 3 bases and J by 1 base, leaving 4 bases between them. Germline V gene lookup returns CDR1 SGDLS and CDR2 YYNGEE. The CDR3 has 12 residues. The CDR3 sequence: CASSGVQETQYF. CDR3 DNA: TGTGCCAGCAGCGGAGTCCAAGAGACCCAGTACTTC.

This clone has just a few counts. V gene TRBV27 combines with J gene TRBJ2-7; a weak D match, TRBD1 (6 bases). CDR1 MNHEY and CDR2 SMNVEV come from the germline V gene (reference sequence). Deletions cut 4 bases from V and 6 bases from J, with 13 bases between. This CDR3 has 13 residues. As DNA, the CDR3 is TGTGCCAGCAGTTGGACAGCTGGTGGCGAGCAGTACTTC. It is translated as CASSWTAGGEQYF.

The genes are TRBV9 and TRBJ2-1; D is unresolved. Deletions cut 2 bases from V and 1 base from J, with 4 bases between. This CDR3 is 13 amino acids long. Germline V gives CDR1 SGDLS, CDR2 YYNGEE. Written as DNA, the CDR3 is TGTGCCAGCAGCGTGGGGTCCTACAATGAGCAGTTCTTC. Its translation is CASSVGSYNEQFF.

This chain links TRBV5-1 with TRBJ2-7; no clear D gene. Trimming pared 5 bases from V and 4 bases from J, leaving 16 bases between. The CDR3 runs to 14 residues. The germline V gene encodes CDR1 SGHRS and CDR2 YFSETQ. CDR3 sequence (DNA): TGCGCCAGCAGTATCGGTGGAGACCCATACGAGCAGTACTTC. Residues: CASSIGGDPYEQYF.

The CDR3: CASSLTGSKGREPFF. CDR3 nucleotides: TGCGCCAGCAGCTTAACAGGGTCGAAAGGAAGGGAACCGTTCTTC. This chain links TRBV5-1 with TRBJ2-1, with D maybe TRBD1 (6 bases). CDR1 is SGHRS, CDR2 YFSETQ, per germline. The length of the CDR3 is 15 residues. Trimming removed 2 bases at V and 15 bases at J, with 24 bases between.

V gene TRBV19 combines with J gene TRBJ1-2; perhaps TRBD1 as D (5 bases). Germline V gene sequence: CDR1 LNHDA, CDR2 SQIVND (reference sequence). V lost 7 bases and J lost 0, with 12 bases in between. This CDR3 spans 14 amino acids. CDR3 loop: CASIGGAANYGYTF. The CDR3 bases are TGTGCCAGTATCGGGGGTGCGGCTAACTATGGCTACACCTTC.

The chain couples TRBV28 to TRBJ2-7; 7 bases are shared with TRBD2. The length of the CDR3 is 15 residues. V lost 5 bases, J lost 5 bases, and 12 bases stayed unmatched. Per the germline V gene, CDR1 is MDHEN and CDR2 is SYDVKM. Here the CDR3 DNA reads TGTGCCAGCAGTCCCGGGTTAGCGGGTTCTCACGAGCAGTACTTC. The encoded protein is CASSPGLAGSHEQYF.

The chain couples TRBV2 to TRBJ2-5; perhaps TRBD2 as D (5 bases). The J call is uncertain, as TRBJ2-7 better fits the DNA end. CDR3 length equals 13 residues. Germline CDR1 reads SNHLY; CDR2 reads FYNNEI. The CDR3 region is CASMGVSSYEQYF. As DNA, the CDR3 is TGTGCCAGCATGGGAGTTAGCTCCTACGAGCAGTACTTC.

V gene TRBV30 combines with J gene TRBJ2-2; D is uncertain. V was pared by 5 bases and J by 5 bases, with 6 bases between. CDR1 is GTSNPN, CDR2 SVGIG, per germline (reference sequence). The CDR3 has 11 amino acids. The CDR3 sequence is CAWGPTGELFF. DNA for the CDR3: TGTGCCTGGGGACCAACCGGGGAGCTGTTTTTT. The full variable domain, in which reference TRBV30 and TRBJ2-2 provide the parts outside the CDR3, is SQTIHQWPATLVQPVGSPLSLECTVEGTSNPNLYWYRQAAGRGLQLLFYSVGIGQISSEVPQNLSASRPQDRQFILSSKKLLLSDSGFYLCAWGPTGELFFGEGSRLTVL.

The CDR3 here is CASMWTEANTGELFF. CDR3 nucleotides: TGTGCCAGCATGTGGACAGAAGCGAACACCGGGGAGCTGTTTTTT. The J gene is TRBJ2-2, the V gene TRBV2, with a tentative D call TRBD1 (6 bases). CDR3 length: 15 residues. Germline V gives CDR1 SNHLY, CDR2 FYNNEI. Trimming cost V 7 bases and J 0 bases, with 12 bases left between them.

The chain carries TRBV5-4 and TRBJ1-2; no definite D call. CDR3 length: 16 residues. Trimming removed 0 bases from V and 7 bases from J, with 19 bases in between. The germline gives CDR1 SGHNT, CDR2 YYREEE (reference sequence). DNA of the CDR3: TGTGCCAGCAGCTTGGAAGGTTCGCCTAGCAAGGGTGGCTACACCTTC. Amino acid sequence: CASSLEGSPSKGGYTF.

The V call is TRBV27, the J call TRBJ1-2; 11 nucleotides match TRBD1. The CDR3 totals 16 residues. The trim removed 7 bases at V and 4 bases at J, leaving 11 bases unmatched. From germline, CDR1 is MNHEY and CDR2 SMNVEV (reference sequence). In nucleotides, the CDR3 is TGTGCCAGCAAAAGTATTCCGGGACAGGGGGGCTATGGCTACACCTTC. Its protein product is CASKSIPGQGGYGYTF.

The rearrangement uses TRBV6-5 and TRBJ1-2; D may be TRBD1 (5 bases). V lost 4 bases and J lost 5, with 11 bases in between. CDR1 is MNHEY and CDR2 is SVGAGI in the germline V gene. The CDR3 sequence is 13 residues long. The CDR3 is CASSWHRIYGYTF. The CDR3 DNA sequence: TGTGCCAGCAGTTGGCACAGGATTTATGGCTACACCTTC.

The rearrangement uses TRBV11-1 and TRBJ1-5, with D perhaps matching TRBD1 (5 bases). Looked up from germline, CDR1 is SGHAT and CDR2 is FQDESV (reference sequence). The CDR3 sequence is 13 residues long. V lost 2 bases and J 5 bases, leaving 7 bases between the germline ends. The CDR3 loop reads CASSLTTDQPQHF. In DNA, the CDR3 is TGTGCCAGCAGCTTAACGACAGATCAGCCCCAGCATTTT.

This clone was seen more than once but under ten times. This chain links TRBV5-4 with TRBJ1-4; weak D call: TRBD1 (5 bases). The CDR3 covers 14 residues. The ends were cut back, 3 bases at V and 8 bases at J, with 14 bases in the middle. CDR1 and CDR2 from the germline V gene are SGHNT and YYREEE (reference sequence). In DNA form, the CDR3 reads TGTGCCAGCAGCTCGGGACCTCAGGGAGAAAAACTGTTTTTT. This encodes CASSSGPQGEKLFF.

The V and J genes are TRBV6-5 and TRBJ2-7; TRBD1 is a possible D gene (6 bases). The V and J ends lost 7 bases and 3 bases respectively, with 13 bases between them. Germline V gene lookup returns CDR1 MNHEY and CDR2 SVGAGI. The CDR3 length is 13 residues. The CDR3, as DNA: TGTGCCAGCACCAGGGGAGAGGACTACGAGCAGTACTTC. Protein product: CASTRGEDYEQYF.

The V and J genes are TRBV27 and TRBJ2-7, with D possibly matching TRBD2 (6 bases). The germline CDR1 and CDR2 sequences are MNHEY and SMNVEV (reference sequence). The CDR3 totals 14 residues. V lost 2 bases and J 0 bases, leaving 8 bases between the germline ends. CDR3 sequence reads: CASSLTGASYEQYF. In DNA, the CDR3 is TGTGCCAGCAGTTTAACGGGAGCCTCCTACGAGCAGTACTTC.

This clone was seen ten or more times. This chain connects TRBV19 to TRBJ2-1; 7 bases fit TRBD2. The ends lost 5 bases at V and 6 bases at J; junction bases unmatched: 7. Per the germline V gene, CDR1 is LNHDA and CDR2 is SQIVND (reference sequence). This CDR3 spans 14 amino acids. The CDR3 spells CASSELAEANEQFF. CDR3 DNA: TGTGCCAGTAGTGAGCTAGCGGAGGCCAATGAGCAGTTCTTC.

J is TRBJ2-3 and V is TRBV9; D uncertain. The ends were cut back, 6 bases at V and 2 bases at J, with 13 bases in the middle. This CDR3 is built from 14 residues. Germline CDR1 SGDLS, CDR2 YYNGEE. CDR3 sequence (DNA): TGTGCCAGCAATCGCCCCCAGGTCACAGATACGCAGTATTTT. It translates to CASNRPQVTDTQYF.

The DNA for the CDR3 is TGTGCCAGCAGCCAGGAACGCGGCTACACCTTC. Residues: CASSQERGYTF. This chain links TRBV4-2 with TRBJ1-2; no reliable D call. Germline assignment: CDR1 LGHNA and CDR2 YNFKEQ. The length of the CDR3 is 11 residues. V was pared by 3 bases and J by 8 bases, with 7 bases between.